This entry lists 7 T cell receptor beta chains sequenced from one sample in a study of T cell repertoires in cytomegalovirus infection. These receptors' targets are unknown. Each CDR3 protein is one row after TCRdb ran MiXCR on the reads. In the table there are about 770,000 distinct CDR3 sequences, about 27% of which are singletons. The source material was cultured CD8+ T cells from PBMCs, sampled from culture after CMV antigen stimulation. Source of these receptors: a human donor in good health (CMV status not recorded). Some clones in this sample may be carry-over from other donors' samples.

This clonotype occurred a few times. The V and J genes are TRBV20-1 and TRBJ2-7, with D possibly called TRBD1 or TRBD2 (6 bases each). Germline CDR1 and CDR2: DFQATT and SNEGSKA (reference sequence). V gave up 6 bases and J gave up 0 bases, with 21 bases separating them. The length of the CDR3 is 16 residues. The CDR3 nucleotides are TGCAGTGCAGAGCCGAGGGGGGACGGTCCCTCCTACGAGCAGTACTTC. This codes for CSAEPRGDGPSYEQYF.

The rearrangement uses TRBV7-8 and TRBJ2-7; D is perhaps TRBD1 or TRBD2 (5 bases each). CDR3 length: 16 amino acids. Trimming removed 1 base from V and 3 bases from J, with 16 bases in between. Germline CDR1 is SGHVS and CDR2 is FQNEAQ. In DNA form, the CDR3 reads TGTGCCAGCAGCTTAGGGGGACGGGACGGCCTCTACGAGCAGTACTTC. It specifies CASSLGGRDGLYEQYF.

V gene TRBV7-9 combines with J gene TRBJ2-3; 8 bases agree with TRBD2. The CDR3 totals 15 residues. The germline V gene encodes CDR1 SEHNR and CDR2 FQNEAQ (reference sequence). The ends lost 3 bases at V and 1 base at J; junction bases unmatched: 3. In nucleotides, the CDR3 is TGTGCCAGCAGCTTCCCGACTAGCGGCACAGATACGCAGTATTTT. As protein: CASSFPTSGTDTQYF.

V usage is TRBV28 and J usage is TRBJ2-3; perhaps TRBD1 as D (6 bases). The germline CDR1 and CDR2 sequences are MDHEN and SYDVKM. The germline V and J ends were trimmed by 6 bases and 3 bases, with 10 bases remaining between them. The CDR3 spans 13 residues. The CDR3 nucleotides are TGTGCCAGCAGCGACGGACAGACAGATACGCAGTATTTT. Residues: CASSDGQTDTQYF.

The chain uses TRBV5-6 and TRBJ1-2; D gene unclear. The ends were cut back, 0 bases at V and 0 bases at J, with 12 bases in the middle. In germline, CDR1 is SGHDT, CDR2 YYEEEE. The CDR3 has 16 amino acids. The CDR3 DNA reads TGTGCCAGCAGCTTGGAGAGGTTTACAGCTAACTATGGCTACACCTTC. This encodes CASSLERFTANYGYTF.

This clonotype was found a few times. V and J are TRBV6-5 and TRBJ2-5; 9 bases line up with TRBD1. V lost 5 bases, J lost 5 bases, and 9 bases stayed unmatched. The CDR3 has 15 amino acids. CDR1 is MNHEY and CDR2 is SVGAGI in the germline V gene. Written as DNA, the CDR3 is TGTGCCAGCAGTCCGCCGGGACAGGGCGGCGAGACCCAGTACTTC. As protein: CASSPPGQGGETQYF.

This clonotype was counted only a few times. The chain has TRBV7-9 and TRBJ1-1, with a tentative D call TRBD1 (5 bases). This CDR3 has 14 amino acids. CDR1 is SEHNR and CDR2 is FQNEAQ in the germline V gene (reference sequence). The germline V and J ends were trimmed by 8 bases and 2 bases, with 15 bases remaining between them. The CDR3 here is CASQILGGNTEAFF. In nucleotides, the CDR3 is TGTGCCAGCCAGATTCTTGGGGGAAACACTGAAGCTTTCTTT.